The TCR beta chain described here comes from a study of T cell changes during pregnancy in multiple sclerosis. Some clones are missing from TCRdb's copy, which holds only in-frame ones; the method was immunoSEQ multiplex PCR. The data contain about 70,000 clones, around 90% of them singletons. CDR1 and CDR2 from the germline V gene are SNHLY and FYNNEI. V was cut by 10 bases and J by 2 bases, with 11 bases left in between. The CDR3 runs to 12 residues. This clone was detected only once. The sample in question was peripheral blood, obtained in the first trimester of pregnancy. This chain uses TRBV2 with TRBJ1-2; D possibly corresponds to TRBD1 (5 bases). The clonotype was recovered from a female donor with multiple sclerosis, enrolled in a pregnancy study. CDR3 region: CATQTENYGYTF. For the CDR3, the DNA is TGTGCCACCCAGACAGAGAACTATGGCTACACCTTC.